Reported below is one T cell receptor (beta chain). What it binds is not known. The CDR3 extends over 15 amino acids. V was pared by 4 bases and J by 4 bases, with 7 bases of the junction left unmatched. Looked up from germline, CDR1 is SGHTA and CDR2 is FQGNSA. The data originate from a study of B cell selection in AIRE deficiency. Study-wide results and caveats: About 30.6% of healthy-shared Treg sequences were found among patient Tconv cells. AIRE-deficient Tconv and Treg repertoires matched healthy donors in TCRBV, CDR3 length, diversity. Shorter CDR3s marked shared Treg sequences, biased toward few non-templated insertions. Of over 3,500 shared Treg TCRbeta sequences, about 32% were healthy-only, 9.3% patient-only.

Regulatory T cells were sorted as CD4+CD25hiCD127low/negative. The assay was immunoSEQ multiplex PCR, and TCRdb's table has in-frame clones only and misses some. The sample includes about 21,000 clones, 85% to 95% of them seen just once. The sequence was obtained from a human donor with AIRE deficiency. This sequence joins TRBV7-2 and TRBJ1-1; 9 nucleotides align to TRBD1. The sequenced material came from Tregs sorted from PBMCs. The CDR3 nucleotides are TGTGCCAGCAGCTCTCAAGGACAGGGGATCACTGAAGCTTTCTTT. Amino acid sequence: CASSSQGQGITEAFF.